The 21 T cell receptor beta chains presented below share a single source sample, sequenced in a study of cytomegalovirus exposure and HLA in healthy donors. PCR amplification relied on 60 Vbeta primers (plus 13 Jbeta primers). The table came from immunoSEQ multiplex PCR; TCRdb's copy has only in-frame clones and leaves some out. Of roughly 80,000 clones in the sample, about 81% were seen once. Sequencing input: PBMCs. These receptors were collected from a woman between 45 and 60 years old in good health and CMV-seronegative.

CDR3 coding DNA: TGTGCCAGCAGACCGACAGGGCTTAAGGACAATGAGCAGTTCTTC. It codes for CASRPTGLKDNEQFF. The J gene is TRBJ2-1, the V gene TRBV28; 7 positions agree with TRBD1. With V trimmed by 6 bases and J by 5 bases, 10 bases remained unmatched. The V gene's germline CDR1 is MDHEN and CDR2 SYDVKM. The CDR3 loop spans 15 amino acids.

CDR3 DNA sequence: TGTGCCAGCAGTCCCCAGGGAAGCCTTTGGAGAGACACCGGGGAGCTGTTTTTT. Translated, it gives CASSPQGSLWRDTGELFF. The chain links TRBV28 to TRBJ2-2, with a weak D call TRBD1 (5 bases). The CDR3 contains 18 residues. V gave up 5 bases and J gave up 3 bases, with 22 bases separating them. CDR1 MDHEN and CDR2 SYDVKM come from the germline V gene.

This chain joins TRBV13 and TRBJ1-2, with TRBD1 matching 7 bases. V lost 4 bases to trimming and J lost 6 bases; unmatched junction nucleotides: 17. This CDR3 is 17 amino acids long. Per the germline V gene, CDR1 is PRHDT and CDR2 is FYEKMQ (reference sequence). In nucleotides, the CDR3 is TGTGCCAGCAGCTATAACGACTACATGACAGGGCTGGATGGCTACACCTTC. It is translated as CASSYNDYMTGLDGYTF.

This CDR3 is CASRRRTSGSNNEQFF. The CDR3 DNA sequence: TGTGCCAGCAGACGTCGGACTAGCGGGAGTAACAATGAGCAGTTCTTC. This rearrangement joins TRBV28 to TRBJ2-1; 13 nucleotides agree with TRBD2. With V trimmed by 6 bases and J by 5 bases, 7 bases remained unmatched. The CDR3 covers 16 residues. Germline CDR1 MDHEN, CDR2 SYDVKM. Full variable domain (outside the CDR3, taken from reference TRBV28 and TRBJ2-1): DVKVTQSSRYLVKRTGEKVFLECVQDMDHENMFWYRQDPGLGLRLIYFSYDVKMKEKGDIPEGYSVSREKKERFSLILESASTNQTSMYLCASRRRTSGSNNEQFFGPGTRLTVL.

Comment on this clone: The junction and the germline gene differ at one end; a read error may be behind it. V and J are TRBV7-7 and TRBJ2-5; the match to TRBD2 covers 10 bases. This CDR3 comprises 16 residues. Germline lookup yields CDR1 SSHAT and CDR2 FNYEAQ (reference sequence). The CDR3 region is CASSLGPSGGQETQYF. The CDR3 DNA reads as TGTGCTAGCAGCTTAGGTCCTAGCGGGGGCCAAGAGACCCAGTACTTC. Drawing the rest from reference TRBV7-7 and TRBJ2-5, the complete variable domain is GAGVSQSPRYKVTKRGQDVTLRCDPISSHATLYWYQQALGQGPEFLTYFNYEAQPDKSGLPSDRFSAERPEGSISTLTIQRTEQRDSAMYRCASSLGPSGGQETQYFGPGTRLLVL.

V usage is TRBV6-1 and J usage is TRBJ2-3; perhaps TRBD1 as D (6 bases). CDR1 and CDR2 from the germline V gene are MNHNS and SASEGT. This CDR3 has 14 residues. With 10 bases removed from V and 0 bases from J, the gap between germline ends came to 14 bases. CDR3 bases: TGTGCCACCGTGGCGACAGGCAGCACAGATACGCAGTATTTT. Protein sequence: CATVATGSTDTQYF.

This chain connects TRBV25-1 to TRBJ1-6, with a tentative D call TRBD1 (6 bases). The CDR3 is made up of 15 amino acids. Trimming took off 5 bases at V and 6 bases at J, with 14 bases between the two ends. Per germline, CDR1 MGHDK and CDR2 SYGVNS. CDR3 region: CASSLPGTPNSPLHF. The DNA of the CDR3 is TGTGCCAGCAGTTTGCCCGGGACACCTAATTCACCCCTCCACTTT.

The gene calls are TRBV5-4 and TRBJ2-3; tentatively, D is TRBD2 (5 bases). V was clipped by 0 bases and J by 3 bases, with 11 bases between them. Germline CDR1 reads SGHNT; CDR2 reads YYREEE (reference sequence). The CDR3 is 15 amino acids. CDR3 region: CASSLAGGGTDTQYF. Here the CDR3 DNA reads TGTGCCAGCAGCTTGGCCGGAGGAGGAACAGATACGCAGTATTTT.

About this clone itself: Mismatch with germline at one junction end may stem from a read error. The chain is built from TRBV7-9 and TRBJ2-7, with 10 bases that match TRBD1. The CDR3 totals 14 residues. From germline, CDR1 is SEHNR and CDR2 FQNEAQ (reference sequence). In nucleotides, the CDR3 is TGTTCCAGCAGCCACCCGGGACAGGGGTACGAGCAGTACTTC. Translation gives CSSSHPGQGYEQYF.

This chain links TRBV6-6 with TRBJ2-5, with 8 nucleotides matching TRBD2. The germline CDR1 and CDR2 sequences are MNHNY and SVGAGI (reference sequence). V trimming: 7 bases; J trimming: 2 bases; junction bases outside the gene matches: 9. The CDR3 is made up of 15 amino acids. DNA of the CDR3: TGTGCCAGCACCGTCATAGCGGGGTCTCAAGAGACCCAGTACTTC. It translates to CASTVIAGSQETQYF.

This clone has just one count. The V and J genes are TRBV5-1 and TRBJ1-1; D is ambiguous. Trimming left V 5 bases short and J 8 bases short, with 22 bases between. CDR3 length: 15 amino acids. Per germline, CDR1 SGHRS and CDR2 YFSETQ. The DNA for the CDR3 is TGCGCCAGCAGTGGATCGACATCCGAGTCAAGGGAAGCTTTCTTT. Its protein is CASSGSTSESREAFF. Full variable domain (remainder filled in from reference TRBV5-1 and TRBJ1-1): KAGVTQTPRYLIKTRGQQVTLSCSPISGHRSVSWYQQTPGQGLQFLFEYFSETQRNKGNFPGRFSGRQFSNSRSEMNVSTLELGDSALYLCASSGSTSESREAFFGQGTRLTVV.

The V gene is TRBV27, the J gene TRBJ2-5; 11 positions agree with TRBD1. The J segment lost 4 bases and the V segment lost 5 bases, leaving 9 bases of the junction unmatched. Germline V gives CDR1 MNHEY, CDR2 SMNVEV (reference sequence). The CDR3 has 16 residues. The CDR3 DNA follows: TGTGCCAGCAGTCCCTGGACAGGGGGCGATGGAGAGACCCAGTACTTC. It yields the protein CASSPWTGGDGETQYF.

The sample holds a few counts of this clone. This chain uses TRBV19 with TRBJ2-1; the match to TRBD2 covers 9 bases. CDR1 is LNHDA, CDR2 SQIVND, per germline (reference sequence). Trimming cost V 0 bases and J 4 bases; bases outside gene matches: 4. This CDR3 has 16 residues. CDR3 sequence (DNA): TGTGCCAGTAGTATAGATCTCAGCGGGGGGTACAATGAGCAGTTCTTC. Residues: CASSIDLSGGYNEQFF.

The chain combines TRBV5-6 with TRBJ1-5; D is ambiguous. V lost 1 base and J 0 bases, leaving 8 bases between the germline ends. CDR3 length equals 15 residues. Germline assignment: CDR1 SGHDT and CDR2 YYEEEE. The CDR3 is CASSLSLHSNQPQHF. CDR3 DNA: TGTGCCAGCAGCTTGTCACTCCATAGCAATCAGCCCCAGCATTTT.

This clone was counted a single time. V usage is TRBV13 and J usage is TRBJ2-3; 10 nucleotides agree with TRBD2. The trim removed 5 bases at V and 3 bases at J, leaving 8 bases unmatched. CDR3 length: 16 residues. Germline V gene data show CDR1 as PRHDT and CDR2 as FYEKMQ (reference sequence). The DNA for the CDR3 is TGTGCCAGCAGCGTGGCTAGCGGGAGAGTTACAGATACGCAGTATTTT. Translated, it gives CASSVASGRVTDTQYF.

The genes are TRBV9 and TRBJ2-7; TRBD1 agrees at 9 bases. Losses at the gene ends were 4 bases for V and 2 bases for J; bases not matched to a gene: 4. Germline loops: CDR1 SGDLS, CDR2 YYNGEE. The CDR3 extends over 14 amino acids. CDR3 nucleotides: TGTGCCAGCAGCCTCCGGGACAGGGCCTACGAGCAGTACTTC. It translates to CASSLRDRAYEQYF. The complete variable domain, with remaining parts taken from reference TRBV9 and TRBJ2-7, reads DSGVTQTPKHLITATGQRVTLRCSPRSGDLSVYWYQQSLDQGLQFLIQYYNGEERAKGNILERFSAQQFPDLHSELNLSSLELGDSALYFCASSLRDRAYEQYFGPGTRLTVT.

This clone was counted a few times. The V call is TRBV5-1, the J call TRBJ2-3, with TRBD2 matching over 10 bases. Germline V gene data show CDR1 as SGHRS and CDR2 as YFSETQ. V trimming: 4 bases; J trimming: 1 base; junction bases outside the gene matches: 3. The CDR3 is 15 amino acids. The DNA of the CDR3 is TGCGCCAGCAGCCCCGGGACTAGCGGCACAGATACGCAGTATTTT. This encodes CASSPGTSGTDTQYF.

The chain combines TRBV14 with TRBJ2-1; the match to TRBD1 covers 9 bases. Germline trimming cut 4 bases from V and 11 bases from J; bases unmatched to any gene: 18. This CDR3 spans 17 amino acids. Germline-derived CDR1 and CDR2 are SGHDN and FVKESK. CDR3 protein: CASSLARWTGVAEKQFF. The CDR3 coding sequence is TGTGCCAGCAGCCTAGCCAGGTGGACAGGGGTAGCGGAAAAGCAGTTCTTC.

This clone was counted a few times. The chain employs TRBV27 and TRBJ2-2; D is possibly TRBD1 (5 bases). Germline CDR1 MNHEY, CDR2 SMNVEV (reference sequence). Trimming removed 1 base from V and 4 bases from J, with 10 bases in between. The CDR3 is 15 amino acids. The CDR3 protein is CASSLLAGITGELFF. The CDR3 DNA is TGTGCCAGCAGTTTATTGGCAGGGATCACCGGGGAGCTGTTTTTT.

This clone has only a few counts. The chain uses TRBV6-4 and TRBJ2-2; 9 bases map to TRBD1. Per the germline V gene, CDR1 is MRHNA and CDR2 is SNTAGT. The CDR3 covers 17 residues. V was clipped by 0 bases and J by 1 base; unmatched bases: 3. The CDR3 nucleotides are TGTGCCAGCAGTGACTCCCTGGACAGGGGGAACACCGGGGAGCTGTTTTTT. It yields the protein CASSDSLDRGNTGELFF.

The chain couples TRBV6-5 to TRBJ1-3; perhaps TRBD1 as D (5 bases). V was shortened by 3 bases and J by 5 bases, with 14 bases between the two germline ends. The CDR3 runs to 15 residues. Germline V gene data show CDR1 as MNHEY and CDR2 as SVGAGI. The CDR3 DNA sequence: TGTGCCAGCAGTTATTCGGGGGTATTGCGAAACACCATATATTTT. Its translation is CASSYSGVLRNTIYF.